A selection of T cell receptor beta chains follows, all from one sample in a study of shared clonotypes between healthy human individuals. Only in-frame clones appear in the TCRdb table, and some are missing; sequencing was by immunoSEQ multiplex PCR. The data contain 2.3 million or so clones, approximately 95% of them singletons. Sequencing was performed on naive CD4+ T cells from PBMCs. These receptors were obtained from a man aged 18 to 29 in good health. Some clones in this sample may be carry-over from other donors' samples. Both conserved end residues are part of each CDR3. The order of the fields is clone size, D gene, J gene, V gene, CDR3 DNA, CDR3 protein. The D gene is left open where the match is weak. The listing skips clone size in some rows; elsewhere it reads once, few, many or a size class.

clone_size: .; d_call: TRBD1; j_call: TRBJ1-2; v_call: TRBV19; cdr3_nt: TGTGCCAGTAGTCGGTTCGACAGGGGATCCGGCTACACCTTC; cdr3_aa: CASSRFDRGSGYTF
clone_size: .; d_call: .; j_call: TRBJ2-7; v_call: TRBV5-8; cdr3_nt: TGTGCCAGCAGCTCCCTCTCAGGTTTCTACGAGCAGTACTTC; cdr3_aa: CASSSLSGFYEQYF
clone_size: .; d_call: .; j_call: TRBJ2-1; v_call: TRBV4-3; cdr3_nt: TGCGCCAGCAGCCAAGAAGGCAGGGGCGATGAGCAGTTCTTC; cdr3_aa: CASSQEGRGDEQFF
clone_size: .; d_call: .; j_call: TRBJ1-1; v_call: TRBV27; cdr3_nt: TGTGCCAGCAGTTTCCAGGGCAACACTGAAGCTTTCTTT; cdr3_aa: CASSFQGNTEAFF
clone_size: .; d_call: .; j_call: TRBJ1-5; v_call: TRBV7-9; cdr3_nt: TGTGCCAGCAGTGTCACAGGGCAGGGCAATCAGCCCCAGCATTTT; cdr3_aa: CASSVTGQGNQPQHF
clone_size: .; d_call: .; j_call: TRBJ2-7; v_call: TRBV28; cdr3_nt: TGTGCCAGCATCCGACCGGACCGATACTCCTACGAGCAGTACTTC; cdr3_aa: CASIRPDRYSYEQYF
clone_size: .; d_call: TRBD1; j_call: TRBJ2-5; v_call: TRBV2; cdr3_nt: TGTGCCTACCGGACAGGGGCAAGAGAGACCCAGTACTTC; cdr3_aa: CAYRTGARETQYF
clone_size: .; d_call: TRBD2; j_call: TRBJ2-1; v_call: TRBV5-1; cdr3_nt: TGCGCCAGCACCCTACTAGCGGGCTCCTACAATGAGCAGTTCTTC; cdr3_aa: CASTLLAGSYNEQFF
clone_size: once; d_call: .; j_call: TRBJ1-4; v_call: TRBV4-1; cdr3_nt: TGCGCCAGCAGTCCGTCCCAGAGGACTAATGAAAAACTGTTTTTT; cdr3_aa: CASSPSQRTNEKLFF
clone_size: once; d_call: TRBD2; j_call: TRBJ2-1; v_call: TRBV6-1; cdr3_nt: TGTGCCAGCAGTGGGCGACTAGCGGGGCACTACAATGAGCAGTTCTTC; cdr3_aa: CASSGRLAGHYNEQFF
clone_size: .; d_call: TRBD2; j_call: TRBJ2-7; v_call: TRBV27; cdr3_nt: TGTGCCAGCAGACTCTTAGCGGGAGGGTCCTACGAGCAGTACTTC; cdr3_aa: CASRLLAGGSYEQYF
clone_size: .; d_call: TRBD1; j_call: TRBJ2-7; v_call: TRBV28; cdr3_nt: TGTGCCGGGGGGGGACAGGGGTACGAGCAGTACTTC; cdr3_aa: CAGGGQGYEQYF
clone_size: .; d_call: .; j_call: TRBJ1-3; v_call: TRBV7-9; cdr3_nt: TGTGCCAGCAGCCAGATGGCGGACACCATATATTTT; cdr3_aa: CASSQMADTIYF
clone_size: once; d_call: TRBD2; j_call: TRBJ2-7; v_call: TRBV19; cdr3_nt: TGTGCCAGTGCCCCGGGGACTAGCGGCAACGAGCAGTACTTC; cdr3_aa: CASAPGTSGNEQYF
clone_size: .; d_call: TRBD1; j_call: TRBJ1-2; v_call: TRBV19; cdr3_nt: TGTGCCAGTAGTATGGGACAGGGAAACTATGGCTACACCTTC; cdr3_aa: CASSMGQGNYGYTF
clone_size: .; d_call: TRBD2; j_call: TRBJ2-1; v_call: TRBV18; cdr3_nt: TGTGCCAGCTCACCAAGAAGCGGGAGGGGTGATGAGCAGTTCTTC; cdr3_aa: CASSPRSGRGDEQFF